The 15 T cell receptor beta chains given below trace back to one sample, sequenced in a study of response to subunit inactivated influenza vaccine. TCRdb reprocessed the RT-PCR reads via MiXCR and lists one record per CDR3 protein. Of about 180,000 distinct CDR3 sequences listed, approximately 9.2% were seen once; the top ten hold about a tenth. The starting material was non-naive T cells sorted from PBMCs, obtained on the day of vaccination. The receptors come from a middle-aged man who received an inactivated influenza vaccine.

This clonotype was seen only a few times. This rearrangement joins TRBV10-3 to TRBJ2-3, with TRBD1 matching 9 bases. CDR1 is ENHRY and CDR2 is SYGVKD in the germline V gene. This CDR3 has 16 amino acids. V shed 6 bases, J shed 2 bases, and the junction held 9 bases outside the gene matches. The CDR3 region is CAISLRTGEPTDTQYF. In nucleotides, the CDR3 is TGTGCCATCAGCCTCCGGACAGGGGAACCCACAGATACGCAGTATTTT.

This clonotype occurred many times. This chain uses TRBV20-1 with TRBJ2-7; the D is unclear. CDR1 is DFQATT and CDR2 is SNEGSKA in the germline V gene (reference sequence). The V end was cut by 0 bases, the J end by 2 bases, with 5 bases between. CDR3 length equals 12 residues. DNA for the CDR3: TGCAGTGCTAGAGAGGTAGCCTACGAGCAGTACTTC. It specifies CSAREVAYEQYF.

By sample fraction, this clonotype is medium-sized. The CDR3 coding sequence is TGTGCCAGCAGTTTGCAGGGGGCCTTCACAGATACGCAGTATTTT. Translating it yields CASSLQGAFTDTQYF. The rearrangement joins TRBV27 to TRBJ2-3; TRBD1 matches 8 bases. Trimming cost V 3 bases and J 2 bases; bases outside gene matches: 4. Per germline, CDR1 MNHEY and CDR2 SMNVEV (reference sequence). This CDR3 comprises 15 residues.

This clonotype was found a few times. The chain combines TRBV5-5 with TRBJ2-6, with D unclear. The length of the CDR3 is 16 residues. Germline CDR1 SGHKS, CDR2 YYEKEE (reference sequence). V lost 0 bases to trimming and J lost 0 bases, with 7 bases between them. The CDR3 reads CASSLAAISGANVLTF. The CDR3 DNA reads TGTGCCAGCAGCTTGGCCGCCATCTCTGGGGCCAACGTCCTGACTTTC.

There are many counts of this clonotype. The V and J genes are TRBV15 and TRBJ2-7; 7 positions agree with TRBD2. The CDR3 length is 17 residues. Germline CDR1 and CDR2: LNHNV and YYDKDF (reference sequence). V lost 4 bases, J lost 1 base, and 13 bases stayed unmatched. The CDR3 loop is CATSTREVRGGSYEQYF. The CDR3 DNA sequence: TGTGCCACCAGCACCCGGGAGGTGCGGGGAGGATCCTACGAGCAGTACTTC.

The chain uses TRBV3-1 and TRBJ2-3; no clear D. Looked up from germline, CDR1 is LGHDT and CDR2 is YNNKEL (reference sequence). Trimming cost V 4 bases and J 7 bases, with 9 bases left between them. This CDR3 is 12 amino acids long. CDR3 DNA: TGTGCCAGCAGCCCACAAGAAAATACGCAGTATTTT. This translates into CASSPQENTQYF.

Many counts were recorded for this clonotype. The chain uses TRBV12-3 or TRBV12-4 and TRBJ2-7; D is unclear. Trimming stripped 3 bases from V and 0 bases from J, with 12 bases between. This CDR3 contains 15 residues. The CDR3 protein is CASSFGLRSSYEQYF. In DNA form, the CDR3 reads TGTGCCAGCAGTTTTGGGTTAAGGTCCTCCTACGAGCAGTACTTC.

This clonotype was detected ten times or more. The chain links TRBV25-1 to TRBJ2-5; 9 positions agree with TRBD2. In germline, CDR1 is MGHDK, CDR2 SYGVNS. Trimming took 2 bases from V and 7 from J; bases not matched to a gene: 11. The CDR3 is 16 residues long. The CDR3 protein is CASSESLIAGERTQYF. The CDR3 nucleotides read TGTGCCAGCAGTGAAAGTTTGATAGCGGGAGAGCGGACCCAGTACTTC.

The J gene is TRBJ2-1, the V gene TRBV7-9; D possibly matches TRBD1 or TRBD2 (5 bases each). Germline CDR1 is SEHNR and CDR2 is FQNEAQ (reference sequence). Trimming left V 7 bases short and J 1 base short, with 14 bases between. This CDR3 is 15 amino acids long. The CDR3 DNA sequence: TGTGCCAGCACCCCAGGGACGGGATCCTACAATGAGCAGTTCTTC. Residues: CASTPGTGSYNEQFF.

This clonotype was seen at least ten times. The chain recombines TRBV6-6 with TRBJ1-2; no firm D call. Germline CDR1 and CDR2: MNHNY and SVGAGI (reference sequence). With 2 bases removed from V and 5 bases from J, the gap between germline ends came to 9 bases. The CDR3 extends over 13 amino acids. The CDR3 nucleotides are TGTGCCAGCAGTTACGCGAAGGGTTATGGCTACACCTTC. It specifies CASSYAKGYGYTF.

The chain uses TRBV28 and TRBJ1-6; TRBD1 matches at 8 bases. Germline assignment: CDR1 MDHEN and CDR2 SYDVKM. The CDR3 contains 15 residues. The J segment lost 5 bases and the V segment lost 10 bases, leaving 10 bases of the junction unmatched. The CDR3: CATTFSGGNNSPLHF. In nucleotides, the CDR3 is TGTGCCACCACCTTCTCAGGGGGCAATAATTCACCCCTCCACTTT.

In its sample, this clonotype was seen a few times. V and J are TRBV4-1 and TRBJ1-1; D not certain. The CDR3 contains 17 residues. Trimming shortened V by 1 base and J by 0 bases, and 15 bases separated the two germline ends. Germline assignment: CDR1 MGHRA and CDR2 YSYEKL. Here the CDR3 DNA reads TGCGCCAGCAGCCAAGGGCTGGCGACGGGGATGAACACTGAAGCTTTCTTT. As protein: CASSQGLATGMNTEAFF.

In this sample, this clonotype turned up many times. CDR3 residues: CASSASGRRTDTQYF. The CDR3 region has the DNA TGTGCCAGCAGCGCTAGCGGGAGAAGAACAGATACGCAGTATTTT. The chain carries TRBV5-6 and TRBJ2-3, with 10 bases fitting TRBD2. The CDR3 has 15 residues. J lost 3 bases, V lost 4 bases, and 5 bases had no gene match. CDR1 is SGHDT, CDR2 YYEEEE, per germline.

The CDR3 sequence: CSARAWVSEQFF. CDR3 DNA: TGCAGTGCTAGAGCCTGGGTGAGTGAGCAGTTCTTC. The gene calls are TRBV20-1 and TRBJ2-1, with D unclear. The CDR3 contains 12 residues. V lost 1 base and J lost 9, with 10 bases in between. Germline CDR1 is DFQATT and CDR2 is SNEGSKA (reference sequence).

On this clonotype itself: The conserved final phenylalanine or tryptophan is absent from the CDR3, which likely points to a read error. The V gene is TRBV20-1, the J gene TRBJ2-7; tentatively, D is TRBD2 (5 bases). Germline V lookup: CDR1 DFQATT, CDR2 SNEGSKA (reference sequence). This CDR3 has 15 residues. V was cut by 4 bases and J by 2 bases, with 18 bases left in between. CDR3 residues: CSATLPTSFAYEQYL. CDR3 coding DNA: TGCAGTGCTACGCTCCCTACTAGTTTTGCCTACGAGCAGTACCTC.